The 30 T cell receptor beta chains below were found in one sample sequenced in a study of a mutant IDH1 vaccine in newly diagnosed glioma. As for time point: week 47, end of study. Mutant IDH1 20-mer peptide, at 300 ug, made up each vaccine dose, with topical imiquimod. These receptors' antigens are unknown. The protocol was immunoSEQ multiplex PCR, while the TCRdb copy is restricted to in-frame clones and leaves out a portion. Among about 34,000 clones, about 86% were seen once, and the ten largest hold 9.5% to 15%. The sequences come from PBMCs, collected from a glioma patient whose treatment included an IDH1 peptide vaccine. The receptors come from a woman aged 25 to 45 with glioma.

On this clone: Germline is not matched at one junction end, which may reflect a read error. The chain joins TRBV7-7 to TRBJ1-1, with unresolved D. The germline CDR1 and CDR2 sequences are SSHAT and FNYEAQ (reference sequence). The CDR3 spans 13 residues. CDR3 protein: CASSLAPNTEAFF. The CDR3 nucleotides are TGTGCTAGCAGCTTAGCCCCTAACACTGAAGCTTTCTTT.

This chain links TRBV11-3 with TRBJ1-1; the D is unclear. The CDR3 totals 12 residues. V lost 0 bases and J lost 8, with 7 bases in between. Germline V gene lookup returns CDR1 SGHNT and CDR2 YENEEA. CDR3 sequence: CASSLDLGEAFF. The CDR3 bases are TGTGCCAGCAGCTTAGATTTGGGAGAAGCTTTCTTT.

This chain joins TRBV19 and TRBJ1-5, with a tentative D call TRBD1 (5 bases). V was shortened by 5 bases and J by 0 bases, with 11 bases between the two germline ends. This CDR3 has 15 residues. The germline CDR1 and CDR2 sequences are LNHDA and SQIVND (reference sequence). The CDR3 protein is CASSRGPYSNQPQHF. The CDR3 DNA reads as TGTGCCAGTAGTCGGGGCCCTTATAGCAATCAGCCCCAGCATTTT.

The chain carries TRBV5-4 and TRBJ1-2; 7 nucleotides line up with TRBD1. The CDR3 spans 17 residues. Losses at the gene ends were 4 bases for V and 3 bases for J; bases not matched to a gene: 15. Germline-derived CDR1 and CDR2 are SGHNT and YYREEE (reference sequence). CDR3 nucleotides: TGTGCCAGCAGCCCTCCAAGGCGGGACAGCAATTACTATGGCTACACCTTC. Translating it yields CASSPPRRDSNYYGYTF. The complete variable domain, with remaining parts taken from reference TRBV5-4 and TRBJ1-2, reads ETGVTQSPTHLIKTRGQQVTLRCSSQSGHNTVSWYQQALGQGPQFIFQYYREEENGRGNFPPRFSGLQFPNYSSELNVNALELDDSALYLCASSPPRRDSNYYGYTFGSGTRLTVV.

This chain links TRBV4-1 with TRBJ1-1; D is unresolved. The CDR3 totals 15 residues. Germline assignment: CDR1 MGHRA and CDR2 YSYEKL. Trimming pared 1 base from V and 3 bases from J, leaving 12 bases between. CDR3 sequence (DNA): TGCGCCAGCAGCCAAGGTTCCTTCCAGGACACTGAAGCTTTCTTT. It encodes CASSQGSFQDTEAFF.

The V gene is TRBV5-1, the J gene TRBJ1-5, with no clear D. The CDR3 contains 15 residues. Per the germline V gene, CDR1 is SGHRS and CDR2 is YFSETQ. The ends were cut back, 0 bases at V and 0 bases at J, with 7 bases in the middle. The CDR3 DNA reads as TGCGCCAGCAGCTTGGACGGCCATAGCAATCAGCCCCAGCATTTT. Translated, it gives CASSLDGHSNQPQHF.

There are a few counts of this clone. This chain joins TRBV2 and TRBJ1-5, with 7 bases fitting TRBD1. Germline CDR1 is SNHLY and CDR2 is FYNNEI. Trimming cost V 4 bases and J 9 bases; bases outside gene matches: 9. This CDR3 comprises 14 residues. CDR3 in DNA: TGTGCCAGCAGTGCTGACAGGGACATCAGGCCCCAGCATTTT. Protein: CASSADRDIRPQHF.

This clone was detected once. CDR3 nucleotides: TGCAGCGTTGCGACCTCCCGAAGCGGTTCACCCCTCCACTTT. Translation gives CSVATSRSGSPLHF. This chain joins TRBV29-1 and TRBJ1-6; D remains unclear. V lost 4 bases, J lost 9 bases, and 16 bases lay in between. CDR1 SQVTM and CDR2 ANQGSEA come from the germline V gene. There are 14 residues in the CDR3.

The CDR3, as DNA: TGCGCCAGCAACCCGGGGGACACCGGGGAGCTGTTTTTT. Translation gives CASNPGDTGELFF. The chain employs TRBV10-1 and TRBJ2-2, with D possibly matching TRBD2 (6 bases). Germline CDR1 and CDR2: WNHNN and SYGVQD (reference sequence). The CDR3 is made up of 13 amino acids. V lost 7 bases, J lost 3 bases, and 9 bases lay in between.

The chain couples TRBV5-1 to TRBJ1-4; weak D call: TRBD1 (5 bases). CDR3 size: 16 residues. V shed 0 bases and J shed 3 bases, with 12 bases lying between them. Germline V gene data show CDR1 as SGHRS and CDR2 as YFSETQ. Written as DNA, the CDR3 is TGCGCCAGCAGCTTGGGAACCGGAGGGGCTAATGAAAAACTGTTTTTT. As protein: CASSLGTGGANEKLFF.

The chain carries TRBV7-9 and TRBJ1-1, with D unclear. The CDR3 sequence is 14 residues long. V was trimmed by 3 bases and J by 1 base, leaving 9 bases between them. The germline V gene encodes CDR1 SEHNR and CDR2 FQNEAQ (reference sequence). The DNA of the CDR3 is TGTGCCAGCAGCTTTACCGGAGCGAACACTGAAGCTTTCTTT. Translation gives CASSFTGANTEAFF.

The genes are TRBV6-1 and TRBJ1-4; D is unclear. V lost 8 bases to trimming and J lost 5 bases, with 18 bases between them. The CDR3 runs 15 residues. From germline, CDR1 is MNHNS and CDR2 SASEGT. CDR3: CASGGSKLGNEKLFF. CDR3 nucleotides: TGTGCCAGCGGTGGGTCCAAGCTAGGGAATGAAAAACTGTTTTTT.

V is TRBV30 and J is TRBJ1-4; 9 nucleotides align to TRBD1. Losses at the gene ends were 2 bases for V and 7 bases for J; bases not matched to a gene: 23. The CDR3 has 20 residues. CDR1 is GTSNPN and CDR2 is SVGIG in the germline V gene (reference sequence). CDR3 coding DNA: TGTGCCTGGAGTCCACGGGATCCGTCCCGGGACAGGGTATGGGGTGAAAAACTGTTTTTT. Its protein is CAWSPRDPSRDRVWGEKLFF. Based on the CDR3 plus reference TRBV30 and TRBJ1-4, the full variable domain is SQTIHQWPATLVQPVGSPLSLECTVEGTSNPNLYWYRQAAGRGLQLLFYSVGIGQISSEVPQNLSASRPQDRQFILSSKKLLLSDSGFYLCAWSPRDPSRDRVWGEKLFFGSGTQLSVL.

The chain has TRBV19 and TRBJ2-5, with D possibly matching TRBD1 (7 bases). The ends were cut back, 7 bases at V and 5 bases at J, with 17 bases in the middle. The CDR3 loop spans 14 amino acids. Germline CDR1 and CDR2: LNHDA and SQIVND (reference sequence). For the CDR3, the DNA is TGTGCCAGTAAACCGACAGGGAGGTGGGAGACCCAGTACTTC. Translation: CASKPTGRWETQYF.

The CDR3 reads CASSKQGGQYSNQPQHF. Written as DNA, the CDR3 is TGTGCCAGCAGCAAGCAGGGGGGCCAATATAGCAATCAGCCCCAGCATTTT. V is TRBV7-8 and J is TRBJ1-5, with 7 bases that match TRBD1. Germline CDR1 reads SGHVS; CDR2 reads FQNEAQ. This CDR3 has 17 amino acids. The J segment lost 0 bases and the V segment lost 5 bases, leaving 10 bases of the junction unmatched.

J is TRBJ2-7 and V is TRBV29-1; TRBD2 matches 13 bases. Trimming at V came to 1 base and at J to 3 bases, leaving 6 bases not matched to a gene. The germline V gene has CDR1 SQVTM and CDR2 ANQGSEA. CDR3 length: 16 residues. The CDR3 nucleotides are TGCAGCGTTGAAGGGGGACTAGCGGGGACCAACTACGAGCAGTACTTC. It translates to CSVEGGLAGTNYEQYF.

The chain employs TRBV9 and TRBJ1-2, with D possibly matching TRBD1 (5 bases). V shed 2 bases and J shed 1 base, with 18 bases lying between them. Germline V CDR1 and CDR2: SGDLS, YYNGEE. CDR3 size: 17 residues. The CDR3 bases are TGTGCCAGCAGCGTCGATACGGGGGTCCCCTATAACTATGGCTACACCTTC. Translated, it gives CASSVDTGVPYNYGYTF.

The CDR3 DNA sequence: TGCAGCGTTGTGAGGCAGGGGGCGGAGGAGCAGTACTTC. Amino acid sequence: CSVVRQGAEEQYF. The chain couples TRBV29-1 to TRBJ2-7, with 8 bases that match TRBD1. Germline V gene data show CDR1 as SQVTM and CDR2 as ANQGSEA. This CDR3 region has 13 residues. Unmatched junction bases numbered 9, after V lost 4 bases and J lost 7 bases.

J is TRBJ2-2 and V is TRBV13; TRBD1 matches 9 bases. The CDR3 contains 17 residues. The germline CDR1 and CDR2 sequences are PRHDT and FYEKMQ (reference sequence). Trimming cost V 0 bases and J 3 bases; bases outside gene matches: 5. The CDR3 loop reads CASSLGGRQGDTGELFF. DNA for the CDR3: TGTGCCAGCAGCTTAGGGGGCAGACAGGGGGACACCGGGGAGCTGTTTTTT.

The chain employs TRBV4-1 and TRBJ1-2, with D perhaps TRBD1 (5 bases). The CDR3 contains 17 residues. Germline loops: CDR1 MGHRA, CDR2 YSYEKL. V was clipped by 1 base and J by 0 bases, with 15 bases between them. For the CDR3, the DNA is TGCGCCAGCAGCCAAGGACGGAGGGGTAAGGCTAACTATGGCTACACCTTC. Amino acids: CASSQGRRGKANYGYTF.

J is TRBJ2-2 and V is TRBV5-1; D is undetermined. The CDR3 loop spans 13 amino acids. The V gene lost 0 bases and the J gene lost 7 bases, with 7 bases spanning the gap. Germline V CDR1 and CDR2: SGHRS, YFSETQ. As DNA, the CDR3 is TGCGCCAGCAGCTTGGGACCCGGCGGGGAGCTGTTTTTT. This codes for CASSLGPGGELFF.

The rearrangement uses TRBV5-4 and TRBJ2-7; D remains unclear. Trimming took off 0 bases at V and 3 bases at J, with 13 bases between the two ends. Germline V gene data show CDR1 as SGHNT and CDR2 as YYREEE (reference sequence). This CDR3 is 15 amino acids long. CDR3 sequence reads: CASSLGYGPLYEQYF. The CDR3 DNA reads as TGTGCCAGCAGCTTGGGATACGGGCCCCTCTACGAGCAGTACTTC.

This sequence joins TRBV6-1 and TRBJ2-3, with D possibly being TRBD1 (6 bases). V lost 7 bases to trimming and J lost 5 bases, with 16 bases between them. Germline loops: CDR1 MNHNS, CDR2 SASEGT. The CDR3 extends over 14 amino acids. The CDR3 coding sequence is TGTGCCAGCACCCCTGGGCAGGGGAGAGATACGCAGTATTTT. This encodes CASTPGQGRDTQYF.

J is TRBJ2-7 and V is TRBV6-1; D possibly corresponds to TRBD1 (6 bases). The CDR3 runs to 13 residues. The V gene's germline CDR1 is MNHNS and CDR2 SASEGT. V was shortened by 6 bases and J by 0 bases, with 9 bases between the two germline ends. The CDR3 coding sequence is TGTGCCAGCAGGAGGACAGCCTCCTACGAGCAGTACTTC. Translation gives CASRRTASYEQYF.

The rearrangement joins TRBV29-1 to TRBJ2-3; D unresolved. Germline values: CDR1 SQVTM, CDR2 ANQGSEA. The CDR3 runs 13 residues. The V end lost 6 bases, the J end lost 0 bases, and 10 bases lay between the germline ends. CDR3 amino acids: CSVASYSTDTQYF. In nucleotides, the CDR3 is TGCAGCGTCGCCAGCTATAGCACAGATACGCAGTATTTT.

CDR3 protein: CASSPTGANEKLFF. The CDR3 DNA reads as TGTGCCAGCAGCCCGACCGGGGCCAATGAAAAACTGTTTTTT. The V call is TRBV9, the J call TRBJ1-4; perhaps TRBD1 as D (5 bases). Germline CDR1 SGDLS, CDR2 YYNGEE. The CDR3 covers 14 residues. Trimming left V 4 bases short and J 5 bases short, with 12 bases between.

The J gene is TRBJ1-2, the V gene TRBV4-1; D is ambiguous. The CDR3 spans 14 residues. Germline V gene lookup returns CDR1 MGHRA and CDR2 YSYEKL. V lost 1 base and J lost 5, with 11 bases in between. CDR3 loop: CASSQAESWYGYTF. The CDR3 coding sequence is TGCGCCAGCAGCCAAGCTGAGAGCTGGTATGGCTACACCTTC.

The chain carries TRBV29-1 and TRBJ1-4; the D gene is possibly TRBD1 (5 bases). The length of the CDR3 is 13 residues. V lost 6 bases to trimming and J lost 1 base, with 9 bases between them. Germline V gene data show CDR1 as SQVTM and CDR2 as ANQGSEA. CDR3 loop: CSVNQGTNEKLFF. CDR3 DNA: TGCAGCGTGAATCAGGGAACTAATGAAAAACTGTTTTTT.

The chain combines TRBV5-6 with TRBJ1-5; TRBD1 agrees at 9 bases. Germline assignment: CDR1 SGHDT and CDR2 YYEEEE. The CDR3 contains 15 residues. Trimming cost V 6 bases and J 0 bases; bases outside gene matches: 4. This CDR3 is CASNIQGASNQPQHF. The CDR3 DNA reads as TGTGCCAGCAACATACAGGGGGCTAGCAATCAGCCCCAGCATTTT.

This chain uses TRBV6-1 with TRBJ1-2; 7 positions agree with TRBD1. CDR1 and CDR2 (germline): MNHNS, SASEGT. The CDR3 spans 15 residues. V shed 6 bases, J shed 4 bases, and the junction held 11 bases outside the gene matches. CDR3 DNA: TGTGCCAGCAGAGGTGGACAGGCCTCCGGCTATGGCTACACCTTC. As protein: CASRGGQASGYGYTF.